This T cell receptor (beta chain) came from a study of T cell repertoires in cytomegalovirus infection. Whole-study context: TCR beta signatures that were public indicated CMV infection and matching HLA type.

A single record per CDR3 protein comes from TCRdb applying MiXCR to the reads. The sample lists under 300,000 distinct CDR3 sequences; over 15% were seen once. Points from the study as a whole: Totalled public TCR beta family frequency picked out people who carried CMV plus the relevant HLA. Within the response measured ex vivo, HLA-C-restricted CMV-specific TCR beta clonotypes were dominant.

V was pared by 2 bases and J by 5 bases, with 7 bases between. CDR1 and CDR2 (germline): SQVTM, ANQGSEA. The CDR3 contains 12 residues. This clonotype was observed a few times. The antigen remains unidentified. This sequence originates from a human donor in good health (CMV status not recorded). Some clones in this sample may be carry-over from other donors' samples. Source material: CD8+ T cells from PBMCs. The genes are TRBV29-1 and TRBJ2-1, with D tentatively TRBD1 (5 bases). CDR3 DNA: TGCAGCGTTGAAAAGGACAACAATGAGCAGTTCTTC. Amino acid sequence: CSVEKDNNEQFF.